Included here is one T cell receptor beta chain sequence, with context. Germline lookup yields CDR1 MNHEY and CDR2 SMNVEV (reference sequence). With 6 bases removed from V and 2 bases from J, the gap between germline ends came to 29 bases. There are 19 residues in the CDR3. This entry belongs to a study of cytomegalovirus exposure and HLA in healthy donors. It was with 60 Vbeta and 13 Jbeta primers that the PCR ran. Study processing details: Counted up in a later analysis, unique TCR beta chains came to some 72 million, with some 11 million shared. TCRdb's copy holds only in-frame clones and misses some; the assay was immunoSEQ multiplex PCR. V and J calls and clone size are those listed in that table; D and trimming were worked out from the DNA. The sample contains some 190,000 clones, around 76% of which appear only once.

The chain couples TRBV27 to TRBJ2-7; D might be TRBD1 (7 bases). The sequenced material came from PBMCs. This TCR derives from a man aged 35-49 years in good health and CMV-seronegative. The CDR3 DNA sequence: TGTGCCAGCAGCACGGCAGGGGGGCGACCCAATACAGATGCCTACGAGCAGTACTTC. Translating gives CASSTAGGRPNTDAYEQYF.